Listed below are T cell receptor beta chains from one sample, sequenced in a study of Graves' ophthalmopathy and Graves' hyperthyroidism. MiXCR was run by TCRdb on the multiplex PCR reads, yielding one entry per CDR3 protein. The sample records about 640,000 distinct CDR3 sequences, more than 40% being singletons. Sequences were obtained from peripheral blood. The source of these receptors is an adult man with Graves' ophthalmopathy. CDR3s include the opening cysteine and the closing phenylalanine or tryptophan. Each record gives: clone size, V gene, J gene, D gene, CDR3 DNA, CDR3 protein. A D gene is named only where the DNA matches it firmly. Rows may omit the clone size; those that give it use once, few, many or a size class.

>many|TRBV12-3/TRBV12-4|TRBJ1-1|TRBD1
TGTGCCAGCAGTTCGGGACAGGGAGGGAGTGAAGCTTTCTTT
CASSSGQGGSEAFF
>.|TRBV5-1|TRBJ2-7|.
TGCGCCAGCGGCAAGACATCCTACGAGCAGTACTTC
CASGKTSYEQYF
>many|TRBV6-6|TRBJ2-6|.
TGTGCCAGCAGTGAAGCGCCCAGTCTCTCTGGGGCCAACGTCCTGACTTTC
CASSEAPSLSGANVLTF
>.|TRBV11-2|TRBJ2-1|TRBD1
TGTGCCAGCAGGCCGGGACAGAATCTGTACAATGAGCAGTTCTTC
CASRPGQNLYNEQFF
>.|TRBV11-2|TRBJ1-3|TRBD1
TGTGCCAGCAGTTACTCGACTAACACACAGGGGGGGACATACGATGGAAACACCATATATTTT
CASSYSTNTQGGTYDGNTIYF
>few|TRBV6-5|TRBJ1-1|TRBD1
TGTGCCAGCAGTTGGCGACCCATGGAGACAGGGGGTTCGACTGAAGCTTTCTTT
CASSWRPMETGGSTEAFF
>many|TRBV7-2|TRBJ1-1|.
TGTGCCAGCAGCTTATCCCACTCGAATATGAACACTGAAGCTTTCTTT
CASSLSHSNMNTEAFF
>many|TRBV7-8|TRBJ1-2|TRBD1
TGTGCCAGCAGCATACGACAGGGGCTCGGCTACACCTTC
CASSIRQGLGYTF
>many|TRBV6-6|TRBJ1-5|.
TGTGCCAGCAGCCCGGGACACCTCCTAGGCAATCAGCCCCAGCATTTT
CASSPGHLLGNQPQHF
>.|TRBV2|TRBJ1-2|TRBD1
TGTGCCAGCAGCGGGACAGGGGGTTTTGGGTATGGCTACACCTTC
CASSGTGGFGYGYTF
>.|TRBV7-2|TRBJ2-5|TRBD2
TGTGCCAGCAGTGAAGCGTCGGGGGGTAAAGAGACCCAGTACTTC
CASSEASGGKETQYF
>many|TRBV5-1|TRBJ1-2|TRBD1
TGCGCCAGCAGCACGTTACCTCCGGGACAGGGATATGGCTACACCTTC
CASSTLPPGQGYGYTF
>once|TRBV6-1|TRBJ2-5|.
TGTGCCAGCAGTGAAGCGCCCACGGGACTGAAGGAGACCCAGTACTTC
CASSEAPTGLKETQYF
>.|TRBV11-2|TRBJ2-7|.
TGTGCCAGCAGCTTACTGGCAAACTACGAGCAGTACTTC
CASSLLANYEQYF
>many|TRBV7-2|TRBJ1-1|.
TGTGCCAGCAGCTTAGTGCCAGGGAACACTGAAGCTTTCTTT
CASSLVPGNTEAFF
>.|TRBV5-1|TRBJ1-4|TRBD1
TGCGCCAGCAGCGGGGGACAGGGAGAAGAAAAACTGTTTTTT
CASSGGQGEEKLFF